These T cell receptor beta chains were read from a single sample in a study of vaccination and CD4 T cells after COVID-19. Their antigens remain unidentified. One entry per CDR3 protein results from TCRdb running MiXCR on the PCR reads. The table includes about 11,000 distinct CDR3 sequences, roughly two fifths detected once. The material sequenced was CD4+ T cells from blood, cultured in vitro. The receptors were gathered from a human donor who had recovered from COVID-19. CDR3s include the opening cysteine and the closing phenylalanine or tryptophan. D genes are given only for firm matches. Size is stated for part of the rows, as once, few or many counts, or as a class when the clone is expanded.

cdr3_length clone_size j_call d_call v_call cdr3_aa cdr3_nt
15 NA TRBJ2-3 NA TRBV25-1 CASSEFEGNTDTQYF TGTGCCAGCAGTGAATTTGAGGGTAACACAGATACGCAGTATTTT
15 few TRBJ2-6 NA TRBV7-9 CASSLDGVGANVLTF TGTGCCAGCAGCTTAGATGGGGTCGGGGCCAACGTCCTGACTTTC
17 NA TRBJ2-1 TRBD2 TRBV20-1 CSASRSGTSLRRSEQFF TGCAGTGCATCGCGTAGCGGGACCTCCTTAAGAAGGAGTGAGCAGTTCTTC
14 few TRBJ1-6 NA TRBV5-1 CASSLTGTNSPLHF TGCGCCAGCAGCTTAACGGGAACAAATTCACCCCTCCACTTT
18 few TRBJ2-3 TRBD2 TRBV2 CASRPSLAGNSRTDTQYF TGTGCCAGCAGACCGTCACTAGCGGGCAATTCGAGGACAGATACGCAGTATTTT
15 NA TRBJ2-5 NA TRBV6-2/TRBV6-3 CASSTRRVGQETQYF TGTGCCAGCAGTACCCGCAGGGTCGGCCAAGAGACCCAGTACTTC
16 few TRBJ1-1 NA TRBV6-1 CASSPTYSRGNTEAFF TGTGCCAGCAGTCCTACTTATTCTAGGGGGAACACTGAAGCTTTCTTT
15 NA TRBJ1-5 NA TRBV6-7 CASSRENSSNQPQHF TGTGCCAGCAGCCGAGAAAACAGTAGCAATCAGCCCCAGCATTTT
14 few TRBJ1-5 NA TRBV20-1 CSAPPGMGNQPQHF TGCAGTGCTCCCCCAGGGATGGGCAATCAGCCCCAGCATTTT
14 NA TRBJ2-7 NA TRBV7-2 CASTPRHDAYEQYF TGTGCCAGCACCCCCAGGCACGACGCCTACGAGCAGTACTTC
13 NA TRBJ2-7 NA TRBV28 CASNVQGNYEQYF TGTGCCAGCAATGTTCAAGGGAACTACGAGCAGTACTTC
18 NA TRBJ2-5 NA TRBV5-4 CASSPGVSNTKSPETQYF TGTGCCAGCAGCCCCGGGGTTTCCAATACGAAATCCCCAGAGACCCAGTACTTC
15 few TRBJ1-5 NA TRBV10-2 CASSHSQGRNQPQHF TGCGCCAGCAGCCATTCTCAGGGGCGCAATCAGCCCCAGCATTTT
14 few TRBJ1-5 NA TRBV10-3 CAISAGDSNQPQHF TGTGCCATCAGTGCAGGGGATAGCAATCAGCCCCAGCATTTT
14 NA TRBJ2-5 TRBD2 TRBV7-9 CASSLTSGKETQYF TGTGCCAGCAGCTTGACTAGCGGAAAAGAGACCCAGTACTTC